This T cell receptor (beta chain) was identified during a study of PD-L1 blockade in urothelial cancer. Across the study: Bladder-origin urothelial cancer in males covered about 90% of the roughly 30 patients. Points from the study as a whole: Tumor-associated blood clones were expanded more by durable-benefit patients at 3 weeks.

This clone has a handful of counts. Its antigen is as yet unknown. The germline gives CDR1 SGHVS, CDR2 FNYEAQ. V gave up 5 bases and J gave up 2 bases; unmatched junction bases: 12. The CDR3 totals 18 residues. Clones were sequenced by immunoSEQ multiplex PCR, and TCRdb holds only the in-frame ones, with some missing. Of 70,000 to 85,000 clones listed, roughly 84% are singletons. The receptor comes from a man in his sixties or seventies with urothelial cancer. The gene calls are TRBV7-6 and TRBJ2-1; 10 bases fit TRBD2. The sample in question was PBMCs, obtained around atezolizumab (anti-PD-L1) treatment. The CDR3 coding sequence is TGTGCCAGCAGCCCCGATTTGATAGCGGGAGGCCCCTACAATGAGCAGTTCTTC. It is translated as CASSPDLIAGGPYNEQFF.